Presented here are 32 T cell receptor beta chains from one specimen sequenced in a study of shared clonotypes between healthy human individuals. Generated by immunoSEQ multiplex PCR, the TCRdb table keeps only in-frame clones and is missing some. This table holds some 1 million clones, about 76% found once. The sample taken for sequencing was memory CD4+ T cells sorted from blood. The subset is: CD45RA-negative fraction. The receptors derive from a man aged 18-30 years in good health.

The genes are TRBV5-1 and TRBJ2-3; 8 bases align to TRBD1. Unmatched junction bases numbered 5, after V lost 4 bases and J lost 4 bases. The CDR3 contains 14 residues. CDR1 is SGHRS, CDR2 YFSETQ, per germline. CDR3 bases: TGCGCCAGCAGCCGGGACAGGATACCAGATACGCAGTATTTT. Its protein is CASSRDRIPDTQYF.

The rearrangement uses TRBV19 and TRBJ1-4; D gene ambiguous. The V end lost 6 bases, the J end lost 4 bases, and 12 bases lay between the germline ends. This CDR3 region has 14 residues. Germline CDR1 and CDR2: LNHDA and SQIVND (reference sequence). The DNA for the CDR3 is TGTGCCAGTAGCGAAAGGACGGGTAATGAAAAACTGTTTTTT. Translating gives CASSERTGNEKLFF.

The chain employs TRBV10-3 and TRBJ2-2; 10 nucleotides line up with TRBD1. CDR1 is ENHRY, CDR2 SYGVKD, per germline. The J segment lost 7 bases and the V segment lost 10 bases, leaving 12 bases of the junction unmatched. The CDR3 sequence is 15 residues long. Here the CDR3 DNA reads TGTGCCACTCTTAGCCGGGACAGGGGCGGCGGGGAGCTGTTTTTT. This codes for CATLSRDRGGGELFF.

This chain links TRBV5-1 with TRBJ2-7; TRBD1 agrees at 9 bases. The CDR3 extends over 16 amino acids. Per germline, CDR1 SGHRS and CDR2 YFSETQ. Germline trimming cut 4 bases from V and 2 bases from J; bases unmatched to any gene: 10. In DNA, the CDR3 is TGCGCCAGCAGCCTCGACACCGGGACAGGGACCTACGAGCAGTACTTC. It specifies CASSLDTGTGTYEQYF.

V gene TRBV10-2 combines with J gene TRBJ1-2; D uncertain. There are 13 residues in the CDR3. Deletions cut 1 base from V and 0 bases from J, with 3 bases between. In germline, CDR1 is WSHSY, CDR2 SAAADI. The CDR3: CASSEFSNYGYTF. The CDR3 DNA is TGCGCCAGCAGTGAGTTCTCTAACTATGGCTACACCTTC.

The chain uses TRBV11-2 and TRBJ1-3, with 10 bases lining up with TRBD1. V was pared by 5 bases and J by 5 bases, with 6 bases of the junction left unmatched. The CDR3 extends over 15 amino acids. The germline V gene has CDR1 SGHAT and CDR2 FQNNGV. For the CDR3, the DNA is TGTGCCAGCAGCCCGGGACAGGGGCCCAGAAACACCATATATTTT. Amino acids: CASSPGQGPRNTIYF.

The CDR3 DNA is TGTGCCAGCAGCTTGATGGGGGGCTTGAACACCGGGGAGCTGTTTTTT. This encodes CASSLMGGLNTGELFF. This chain links TRBV11-3 with TRBJ2-2; D tentatively fits TRBD1 or TRBD2 (6 bases each). Germline CDR1 reads SGHNT; CDR2 reads YENEEA. The CDR3 contains 16 residues. V was pared by 3 bases and J by 1 base, with 12 bases between.

J is TRBJ2-7 and V is TRBV9; D gene unclear. CDR3 length: 15 amino acids. V was trimmed by 4 bases and J by 5 bases, leaving 19 bases between them. CDR1 SGDLS and CDR2 YYNGEE come from the germline V gene. Written as DNA, the CDR3 is TGTGCCAGCAGCCCCTTTGTACAAGCTCGGGACGAGCAGTACTTC. It translates to CASSPFVQARDEQYF.

Worth noting for this clone: Other DNA sequences from this sample encode an identical CDR3 as well. The rearrangement joins TRBV7-9 to TRBJ1-1; no clear D gene. The CDR3 has 12 residues. V was trimmed by 5 bases and J by 1 base, leaving 5 bases between them. Germline lookup yields CDR1 SEHNR and CDR2 FQNEAQ (reference sequence). The CDR3 DNA follows: TGTGCCAGCAGCCGACAGAACACTGAAGCTTTCTTT. Its protein product is CASSRQNTEAFF. The full variable domain, in which reference TRBV7-9 and TRBJ1-1 provide the parts outside the CDR3, is DTGVSQNPRHKITKRGQNVTFRCDPISEHNRLYWYRQTLGQGPEFLTYFQNEAQLEKSRLLSDRFSAERPKGSFSTLEIQRTEQGDSAMYLCASSRQNTEAFFGQGTRLTVV.

Here the CDR3 DNA reads TGTGCCAGCGACTCGGGAAGGGATGAGCAGTTCTTC. It yields the protein CASDSGRDEQFF. The chain carries TRBV11-1 and TRBJ2-1, with D maybe TRBD2 (5 bases). The CDR3 is 12 amino acids. Germline CDR1 and CDR2: SGHAT and FQDESV (reference sequence). V was cut by 8 bases and J by 8 bases, with 13 bases left in between.

The V call is TRBV20-1, the J call TRBJ2-7; D unclear. CDR1 and CDR2 (germline): DFQATT, SNEGSKA (reference sequence). The CDR3 is 11 amino acids. CDR3 sequence: CSASWAYEQYF. The CDR3 nucleotides read TGCAGCGCCAGTTGGGCCTACGAGCAGTACTTC.

This clone has just a few counts. The chain recombines TRBV5-6 with TRBJ1-1; TRBD1 might be the D (5 bases). This CDR3 has 13 residues. The V gene lost 4 bases and the J gene lost 3 bases, with 10 bases spanning the gap. From germline, CDR1 is SGHDT and CDR2 YYEEEE. CDR3 amino acids: CASSHGADTEAFF. The CDR3 coding sequence is TGTGCCAGCAGCCATGGGGCCGACACTGAAGCTTTCTTT.

The chain has TRBV5-1 and TRBJ1-2; 7 bases are a match to TRBD1. V lost 4 bases, J lost 6 bases, and 12 bases stayed unmatched. CDR3 length: 15 amino acids. Germline V lookup: CDR1 SGHRS, CDR2 YFSETQ. CDR3 DNA: TGCGCCAGCAGCCAGACAGGGATCGGGTCAGATGGCTACACCTTC. Translated: CASSQTGIGSDGYTF.

This chain joins TRBV11-2 and TRBJ2-7, with 10 bases that match TRBD2. V was pared by 1 base and J by 9 bases, with 6 bases of the junction left unmatched. CDR1 and CDR2 (germline): SGHAT, FQNNGV. The CDR3 sequence is 14 residues long. The CDR3 is CASSLVLAGRTQYF. In nucleotides, the CDR3 is TGTGCCAGCAGCTTAGTACTAGCGGGGCGAACGCAGTACTTC.

The chain employs TRBV7-2 and TRBJ2-2; no firm D call. V was cut by 6 bases and J by 7 bases, with 15 bases left in between. This CDR3 region has 14 residues. The germline CDR1 and CDR2 sequences are SGHTA and FQGNSA. In nucleotides, the CDR3 is TGTGCCAGCAGAAGCAGTCGGACCAACGGGGAGCTGTTTTTT. This gives the protein CASRSSRTNGELFF.

This chain connects TRBV6-5 to TRBJ2-7; 8 nucleotides line up with TRBD1. The CDR3 covers 14 residues. Germline-derived CDR1 and CDR2 are MNHEY and SVGAGI. The trim removed 7 bases at V and 5 bases at J, leaving 10 bases unmatched. DNA of the CDR3: TGTGCCAGCACCTCTCGGGACAGGAGGCACGAGCAGTACTTC. It translates to CASTSRDRRHEQYF.

V gene TRBV25-1 combines with J gene TRBJ2-6, with a tentative D call TRBD1 (5 bases). V was trimmed by 2 bases and J by 2 bases, leaving 10 bases between them. The CDR3 covers 16 residues. CDR1 and CDR2 (germline): MGHDK, SYGVNS. CDR3 coding DNA: TGTGCCAGCAGTGAAACAGGCCACGCTGGGGCCAACGTCCTGACTTTC. Translation: CASSETGHAGANVLTF.

This clone was observed a few times. The sample carries other DNA sequences with the same CDR3. This chain links TRBV5-1 with TRBJ2-6; a weak D match, TRBD1 (5 bases). Deletions cut 2 bases from V and 0 bases from J, with 6 bases between. Looked up from germline, CDR1 is SGHRS and CDR2 is YFSETQ. CDR3 length: 15 amino acids. DNA of the CDR3: TGCGCCAGCAGCTTTCAGGGCTCTGGGGCCAACGTCCTGACTTTC. Translation: CASSFQGSGANVLTF.

This chain links TRBV10-3 with TRBJ2-3; D may be TRBD1 (6 bases). CDR3 length: 14 amino acids. Trimming took off 7 bases at V and 0 bases at J, with 11 bases between the two ends. Germline values: CDR1 ENHRY, CDR2 SYGVKD. The CDR3 coding sequence is TGTGCCATCACGGCAGGGGAGAGCACAGATACGCAGTATTTT. Protein product: CAITAGESTDTQYF.

The V call is TRBV15, the J call TRBJ1-5; a weak D match, TRBD1 (5 bases). The V gene's germline CDR1 is LNHNV and CDR2 YYDKDF (reference sequence). V shed 9 bases and J shed 6 bases, with 18 bases lying between them. The CDR3 has 14 amino acids. This chain's CDR3 is CATAGLLLGQPQHF. In nucleotides, the CDR3 is TGTGCCACTGCGGGACTGCTCCTGGGTCAGCCCCAGCATTTT.

The rearrangement links TRBV7-2 to TRBJ2-5, with D unclear. Trimming stripped 4 bases from V and 5 bases from J, with 17 bases between. CDR3 length: 15 residues. Germline assignment: CDR1 SGHTA and CDR2 FQGNSA. The DNA for the CDR3 is TGTGCCAGCAGCTCCCCCCGCGTTGGGGTGGAGACCCAGTACTTC. Protein: CASSSPRVGVETQYF.

CDR3 coding DNA: TGTGCCAGCAGTGAACGGAGGCAAGAGACCCAGTACTTC. Protein sequence: CASSERRQETQYF. J is TRBJ2-5 and V is TRBV2; TRBD2 might be the D (5 bases). The CDR3 covers 13 residues. Germline CDR1 and CDR2: SNHLY and FYNNEI. Trimming pared 2 bases from V and 2 bases from J, leaving 6 bases between.

V is TRBV28 and J is TRBJ1-2; a weak D match, TRBD1 (5 bases). V was clipped by 5 bases and J by 4 bases, with 14 bases between them. CDR3 size: 14 residues. CDR1 and CDR2 from the germline V gene are MDHEN and SYDVKM. In nucleotides, the CDR3 is TGTGCCAGCAGTGGCCGGGGGGAGGGCTATGGCTACACCTTC. Its translation is CASSGRGEGYGYTF.

The chain couples TRBV11-2 to TRBJ1-2; D might be TRBD1 (5 bases). Trimming cost V 5 bases and J 4 bases, with 14 bases left between them. The germline V gene has CDR1 SGHAT and CDR2 FQNNGV. The CDR3 sequence is 14 residues long. CDR3 residues: CASSPDTLTYGYTF. As DNA, the CDR3 is TGTGCCAGCAGCCCGGACACGCTTACCTATGGCTACACCTTC.

The CDR3 sequence: CASSQGFPTGELFF. Here the CDR3 DNA reads TGTGCCAGCAGCCAAGGGTTTCCGACCGGGGAGCTGTTTTTT. This sequence joins TRBV14 and TRBJ2-2; D unresolved. The length of the CDR3 is 14 residues. In germline, CDR1 is SGHDN, CDR2 FVKESK. The V and J ends lost 1 base and 5 bases respectively, with 8 bases between them.

The rearrangement joins TRBV11-2 to TRBJ2-6; D not certain. Trimming removed 4 bases from V and 0 bases from J, with 4 bases in between. This CDR3 is 14 amino acids long. Per the germline V gene, CDR1 is SGHAT and CDR2 is FQNNGV. The CDR3 region has the DNA TGTGCCAGCAGCTACCCCTCTGGGGCCAACGTCCTGACTTTC. Translating it yields CASSYPSGANVLTF.

The chain is built from TRBV20-1 and TRBJ2-7; D is unresolved. The CDR3 sequence is 11 residues long. Germline CDR1 reads DFQATT; CDR2 reads SNEGSKA (reference sequence). The V and J ends lost 5 bases and 6 bases respectively, with 11 bases between them. The CDR3 protein is CSAVGLTEQYF. The CDR3, as DNA: TGCAGTGCTGTGGGCCTCACCGAGCAGTACTTC.

This clone was counted between two and nine times. The junction and the germline gene differ at one end; a read error may be behind it. This chain joins TRBV12-5 and TRBJ2-1; no reliable D call. The CDR3 runs 11 residues. Germline CDR1 reads LGHNT; CDR2 reads FRNRAP. This CDR3 is CASGLVDEQFF. As DNA, the CDR3 is TGTGCTAGTGGTCTGGTGGATGAGCAGTTCTTC.

V and J are TRBV4-1 and TRBJ2-1; D tentatively reads TRBD1 or TRBD2 (5 bases each). Germline lookup yields CDR1 MGHRA and CDR2 YSYEKL. Trimming took 3 bases from V and 7 from J, leaving 7 bases between them. The CDR3 has 12 amino acids. The CDR3 reads CASSHWGNEQFF. The DNA for the CDR3 is TGCGCCAGCAGCCACTGGGGGAATGAGCAGTTCTTC.

On this clone itself: In the same sample, other DNA sequences code for this CDR3. This rearrangement joins TRBV7-2 to TRBJ1-2; 7 bases are a match to TRBD1. CDR3 length equals 13 residues. Germline CDR1 and CDR2: SGHTA and FQGNSA. With 5 bases clipped from V and 2 bases from J, the junction kept 2 bases outside the gene matches. The CDR3 nucleotides read TGTGCCAGCAGCCGGGACAGCAACTATGGCTACACCTTC. It codes for CASSRDSNYGYTF. The complete variable domain, with remaining parts taken from reference TRBV7-2 and TRBJ1-2, reads GAGVSQSPSNKVTEKGKDVELRCDPISGHTALYWYRQSLGQGLEFLIYFQGNSAPDKSGLPSDRFSAERTGGSVSTLTIQRTQQEDSAVYLCASSRDSNYGYTFGSGTRLTVV.

This clone was seen at least ten times. V gene TRBV14 combines with J gene TRBJ1-6; D call uncertain. The CDR3 spans 14 residues. Trimming cost V 2 bases and J 6 bases, with 8 bases left between them. Germline V gene data show CDR1 as SGHDN and CDR2 as FVKESK. In nucleotides, the CDR3 is TGTGCCAGCAGCCAAACCGTATCTAATTCACCCCTCCACTTT. Translation: CASSQTVSNSPLHF.

CDR3 DNA sequence: TGTGCCAGCAGCTTAGATGGGTATAGGGGGAGACAAGAGACCCAGTACTTC. This encodes CASSLDGYRGRQETQYF. The chain has TRBV7-8 and TRBJ2-5, with TRBD1 as a possible D gene (6 bases). The CDR3 is 17 amino acids. Germline values: CDR1 SGHVS, CDR2 FQNEAQ. V shed 1 base and J shed 2 bases, with 17 bases lying between them.